These 7 T cell receptor beta chains originate from one sample sequenced in a study of T cells in Graves' hyperthyroidism and ophthalmopathy. RNA transcripts served as the template for amplifying TCR beta CDR3 regions. HTBI primers drove first-round RT-PCR of the TCR CDR3. TCRdb called the multiplex PCR reads again in MiXCR, with one record for every CDR3 protein. This repertoire shows some 500,000 distinct CDR3 sequences, approximately 24% found once; its top ten account for about 11%. Material: blood. Receptor source: a woman in her twenties or thirties with Graves' ophthalmopathy.

The V call is TRBV6-1, the J call TRBJ1-2, with D unresolved. V was clipped by 3 bases and J by 5 bases, with 7 bases between them. Germline V gene sequence: CDR1 MNHNS, CDR2 SASEGT. CDR3 size: 12 residues. CDR3 nucleotide sequence: TGTGCCAGCAGTGACGCCATGTATGGCTACACCTTC. It encodes CASSDAMYGYTF.

V usage is TRBV20-1 and J usage is TRBJ2-7, with a tentative D call TRBD1 (6 bases). This CDR3 is built from 13 residues. Trimming pared 5 bases from V and 0 bases from J, leaving 11 bases between. The V gene's germline CDR1 is DFQATT and CDR2 SNEGSKA (reference sequence). Here the CDR3 reads CSAQGQSSYEQYF. CDR3 bases: TGCAGTGCTCAGGGACAAAGCTCCTACGAGCAGTACTTC.

The chain has TRBV11-1 and TRBJ2-7; 10 nucleotides agree with TRBD2. The V and J ends lost 0 bases and 4 bases, in that order; junction bases with no gene match: 9. Germline V gene lookup returns CDR1 SGHAT and CDR2 FQDESV (reference sequence). The CDR3 totals 17 residues. The chain's CDR3 is CASSLASRGLAKYEQYF. As DNA, the CDR3 is TGTGCCAGCAGCTTAGCCTCTAGGGGACTAGCGAAATACGAGCAGTACTTC.

This clonotype was detected many times. V gene TRBV24-1 combines with J gene TRBJ2-5; D is possibly TRBD1 or TRBD2 (5 bases each). Germline-derived CDR1 and CDR2 are KGHDR and SFDVKD. Trimming cost V 1 base and J 0 bases, with 8 bases left between them. This CDR3 is built from 15 residues. This CDR3 reads CATSDFGGDQETQYF. The CDR3 region has the DNA TGTGCCACCAGTGATTTTGGGGGAGACCAAGAGACCCAGTACTTC.

This clonotype was observed at least ten times. The chain combines TRBV27 with TRBJ2-7; a possible D gene is TRBD1 (6 bases). V lost 2 bases and J lost 3, with 8 bases in between. The CDR3 consists of 13 residues. Germline CDR1 reads MNHEY; CDR2 reads SMNVEV (reference sequence). The CDR3 loop is CASSLEQGYEQYF. The CDR3 nucleotides are TGTGCCAGCAGTTTAGAACAGGGCTACGAGCAGTACTTC.

This clonotype was counted many times. This chain connects TRBV13 to TRBJ1-1; D is unresolved. Trimming shortened V by 8 bases and J by 3 bases, and 13 bases separated the two germline ends. CDR1 and CDR2 from the germline V gene are PRHDT and FYEKMQ (reference sequence). This CDR3 has 13 amino acids. DNA for the CDR3: TGTGCCAGCGGGCGGGGTTCAGACACTGAAGCTTTCTTT. It encodes CASGRGSDTEAFF.

V gene TRBV27 combines with J gene TRBJ2-1; TRBD1 matches at 7 bases. The V segment lost 8 bases and the J segment 8 bases; nucleotides outside the gene matches: 6. Per germline, CDR1 MNHEY and CDR2 SMNVEV (reference sequence). The CDR3 spans 12 residues. Here the CDR3 reads CASQDRSDEQFF. The CDR3 coding sequence is TGTGCCAGCCAGGACAGGTCCGATGAGCAGTTCTTC.